This entry features one T cell receptor (beta chain) sequence. Only in-frame clones appear in the TCRdb table, and some are missing; sequencing was by immunoSEQ multiplex PCR. The sample yields about 310,000 clones, about nine tenths seen once. This sample stems from a study of blood T cell repertoires in COVID-19. Looking at the study overall: Acute and convalescent COVID-19 samples came from the United States, Italy and Spain. PBMCs, B-cell-depleted T cells, or T cells provided the cDNA or gDNA that made up the material.

Germline V gives CDR1 MNHNY, CDR2 SVGAGI (reference sequence). Trimming cost V 6 bases and J 3 bases, with 5 bases left between them. The CDR3 is 11 amino acids. The TCR sequence derives from a man over 45 with active or convalescent COVID-19. Sequencing was done on a sample of peripheral blood. The J gene is TRBJ1-2, the V gene TRBV6-6; TRBD1 is a possible D gene (5 bases). The chain's CDR3 is CASRQDYGYTF. The DNA for the CDR3 is TGTGCCAGCAGACAGGACTATGGCTACACCTTC.